The next 25 T cell receptor beta chains were all read from a single sample in a study of blood T cell repertoires in COVID-19. Data came from immunoSEQ multiplex PCR; TCRdb stores just in-frame clones and leaves some out. Of 400,000 to 450,000 clones listed, 80% to 90% are singletons. The sample taken for sequencing was peripheral blood. Receptors were obtained from a young man with COVID-19, enrolled during active disease.

The V gene is TRBV3-1 (or the pseudogene TRBV3-2), the J gene TRBJ2-2; 14 nucleotides line up with TRBD2. Germline CDR1 and CDR2: LGHDT and YNNKEL (reference sequence). V trimming: 4 bases; J trimming: 1 base; junction bases outside the gene matches: 2. This CDR3 contains 17 residues. In DNA, the CDR3 is TGTGCCAGCAGCCTCGGACTAGCGGGGGGGAACACCGGGGAGCTGTTTTTT. This translates into CASSLGLAGGNTGELFF.

The chain combines TRBV5-5 with TRBJ2-5, with TRBD2 identical over 8 bases. The CDR3 contains 16 residues. Germline lookup yields CDR1 SGHKS and CDR2 YYEKEE (reference sequence). The V segment lost 2 bases and the J segment 2 bases; nucleotides outside the gene matches: 8. The CDR3 spells CASSFDTGGGQETQYF. DNA of the CDR3: TGTGCCAGCAGCTTTGATACAGGCGGGGGGCAAGAGACCCAGTACTTC.

This clone showed up just a few times. The V gene is TRBV9, the J gene TRBJ2-2, with 9 positions matching TRBD1. V was clipped by 4 bases and J by 4 bases; unmatched bases: 5. Germline V CDR1 and CDR2: SGDLS, YYNGEE. This CDR3 is 15 amino acids long. The CDR3 DNA reads as TGTGCCAGCAGCTTCGACAGGGGGTCCACCGGGGAGCTGTTTTTT. Residues: CASSFDRGSTGELFF.

The chain couples TRBV4-2 to TRBJ2-5, with 12 positions matching TRBD2. The CDR3 covers 19 residues. Germline trimming cut 1 base from V and 1 base from J; bases unmatched to any gene: 10. Per the germline V gene, CDR1 is LGHNA and CDR2 is YNFKEQ. As DNA, the CDR3 is TGTGCCAGCAGCCAAGCCAGGGTGACTAGCGGGAGCCTCCAAGAGACCCAGTACTTC. This translates into CASSQARVTSGSLQETQYF.

The chain links TRBV7-2 to TRBJ2-1; D possibly corresponds to TRBD2 (5 bases). V was cut by 2 bases and J by 3 bases, with 14 bases left in between. This CDR3 has 16 amino acids. Germline V gene lookup returns CDR1 SGHTA and CDR2 FQGNSA. The CDR3 DNA reads as TGTGCCAGCAGCTTAAGCTCGGCGGGTAGCTACAATGAGCAGTTCTTC. Protein product: CASSLSSAGSYNEQFF.

This clone showed up just a few times. This chain connects TRBV5-6 to TRBJ2-5; D is undetermined. Germline CDR1 SGHDT, CDR2 YYEEEE. The CDR3 is made up of 14 amino acids. Trimming took off 1 base at V and 0 bases at J, with 7 bases between the two ends. The CDR3 region has the DNA TGTGCCAGCAGCTTGAGAGCGTACCAAGAGACCCAGTACTTC. Its translation is CASSLRAYQETQYF.

V usage is TRBV19 and J usage is TRBJ2-1, with D possibly TRBD1 on 6 matching bases. The germline CDR1 and CDR2 sequences are LNHDA and SQIVND (reference sequence). Trimming took off 6 bases at V and 0 bases at J, with 6 bases between the two ends. This CDR3 has 13 residues. The CDR3 region has the DNA TGTGCCAGTAGGGACAGCTCCTACAATGAGCAGTTCTTC. It encodes CASRDSSYNEQFF.

The chain uses TRBV3-1 (or the pseudogene TRBV3-2) and TRBJ1-5; the D is unclear. Trimming removed 3 bases from V and 6 bases from J, with 12 bases in between. Germline V gene data show CDR1 as LGHDT and CDR2 as YNNKEL (reference sequence). The CDR3 runs to 14 residues. CDR3 nucleotide sequence: TGTGCCAGCAGCCACGGGGAGGGCCGTCAGCCCCAGCATTTT. It encodes CASSHGEGRQPQHF.

J is TRBJ2-5 and V is TRBV3-1 (or the pseudogene TRBV3-2); D is undetermined. The germline CDR1 and CDR2 sequences are LGHDT and YNNKEL (reference sequence). This CDR3 has 16 residues. Trimming removed 0 bases from V and 2 bases from J, with 13 bases in between. The CDR3 protein is CASSQEGLGIQETQYF. For the CDR3, the DNA is TGTGCCAGCAGCCAAGAGGGTCTAGGAATACAAGAGACCCAGTACTTC.

The gene calls are TRBV7-9 and TRBJ2-1; D not resolved. This CDR3 comprises 14 residues. Germline loops: CDR1 SEHNR, CDR2 FQNEAQ (reference sequence). V was trimmed by 1 base and J by 9 bases, leaving 13 bases between them. The CDR3 spells CASSLVLTPPEQFF. CDR3 nucleotide sequence: TGTGCCAGCAGCTTAGTGTTAACTCCCCCTGAGCAGTTCTTC.

The chain uses TRBV5-1 and TRBJ2-1; TRBD2 matches 8 bases. J was trimmed by 0 bases and V by 3 bases; bases with no gene match: 5. Germline V gene sequence: CDR1 SGHRS, CDR2 YFSETQ. CDR3 length: 16 residues. The CDR3 reads CASSWKSGSSYNEQFF. CDR3 DNA: TGCGCCAGCAGCTGGAAGAGCGGGAGCTCCTACAATGAGCAGTTCTTC.

The rearrangement uses TRBV7-9 and TRBJ2-5; perhaps TRBD2 as D (6 bases). Germline values: CDR1 SEHNR, CDR2 FQNEAQ (reference sequence). Trimming cost V 3 bases and J 3 bases, with 8 bases left between them. CDR3 length: 13 amino acids. This CDR3 reads CASSFRGKETQYF. DNA of the CDR3: TGTGCCAGCAGCTTTCGGGGGAAAGAGACCCAGTACTTC.

The J gene is TRBJ1-2, the V gene TRBV9; a possible D gene is TRBD1 (6 bases). CDR1 SGDLS and CDR2 YYNGEE come from the germline V gene. This CDR3 comprises 12 residues. Trimming left V 6 bases short and J 8 bases short, with 14 bases between. Written as DNA, the CDR3 is TGTGCCAGCAACAGGGATGATTGGGGCTACACCTTC. Its translation is CASNRDDWGYTF.

The rearrangement joins TRBV5-5 to TRBJ1-1; no clear D. There are 12 residues in the CDR3. V was cut by 4 bases and J by 4 bases, with 8 bases left in between. The germline V gene has CDR1 SGHKS and CDR2 YYEKEE (reference sequence). CDR3 loop: CASSAGSTEAFF. The CDR3 region has the DNA TGTGCCAGCAGCGCGGGGAGCACTGAAGCTTTCTTT.

The chain joins TRBV11-2 to TRBJ2-1, with D maybe TRBD2 (7 bases). Trimming pared 5 bases from V and 7 bases from J, leaving 21 bases between. The V gene's germline CDR1 is SGHAT and CDR2 FQNNGV. The CDR3 covers 16 residues. The CDR3 is CASSGLGGAVRNEQFF. The CDR3 DNA is TGTGCCAGCAGCGGGTTGGGGGGGGCGGTTCGGAATGAGCAGTTCTTC.

The chain couples TRBV25-1 to TRBJ1-2; no clear D. CDR3 size: 17 residues. V was trimmed by 2 bases and J by 10 bases, leaving 26 bases between them. Germline CDR1 MGHDK, CDR2 SYGVNS. The CDR3 nucleotides are TGTGCCAGCAGTGAAACCTGGACCCGGACGCCTAAGGAGGACTACACCTTC. Translating gives CASSETWTRTPKEDYTF.

The chain carries TRBV7-3 and TRBJ1-3; D remains unclear. V lost 4 bases and J lost 0, with 4 bases in between. CDR3 length: 13 residues. Germline-derived CDR1 and CDR2 are SGHTA and FQGTGA. The CDR3 sequence: CASSSLSGNTIYF. Here the CDR3 DNA reads TGTGCCAGCAGCTCCCTCTCTGGAAACACCATATATTTT.

Here the CDR3 reads CASSLRTSGARAQYF. The CDR3 DNA follows: TGTGCCAGCAGCTTGCGGACTAGCGGAGCAAGGGCCCAGTACTTC. This chain uses TRBV5-4 with TRBJ2-5, with 10 bases lining up with TRBD2. The CDR3 runs 15 residues. Trimming cost V 1 base and J 9 bases; bases outside gene matches: 9. The germline V gene encodes CDR1 SGHNT and CDR2 YYREEE (reference sequence).

This sequence joins TRBV9 and TRBJ2-3, with D unclear. Trimming left V 0 bases short and J 2 bases short, with 7 bases between. Germline V lookup: CDR1 SGDLS, CDR2 YYNGEE. The CDR3 is made up of 14 amino acids. The CDR3 DNA is TGTGCCAGCAGCGTAGAGCCAAACACAGATACGCAGTATTTT. Residues: CASSVEPNTDTQYF.

The CDR3, as DNA: TGTGCCAGCAGCCAAGCAAAACTAGCGGGAGTTTTCAATGAGCAGTTCTTC. It is translated as CASSQAKLAGVFNEQFF. J is TRBJ2-1 and V is TRBV3-1 (or the pseudogene TRBV3-2); 11 bases line up with TRBD2. V was pared by 1 base and J by 6 bases, with 8 bases of the junction left unmatched. There are 17 residues in the CDR3. CDR1 is LGHDT and CDR2 is YNNKEL in the germline V gene (reference sequence).

The genes are TRBV28 and TRBJ1-3; weak D call: TRBD1 (6 bases). This CDR3 is 18 amino acids long. V was clipped by 7 bases and J by 2 bases, with 24 bases between them. The V gene's germline CDR1 is MDHEN and CDR2 SYDVKM. The CDR3 nucleotides read TGTGCCAGCACAACTACGGGGGAGGGGGGCGCAGCTGGAAACACCATATATTTT. It encodes CASTTTGEGGAAGNTIYF.

The chain is built from TRBV5-4 and TRBJ2-7, with D maybe TRBD1 (5 bases). Trimming took 1 base from V and 6 from J, leaving 14 bases between them. This CDR3 region has 14 residues. Germline values: CDR1 SGHNT, CDR2 YYREEE (reference sequence). CDR3 DNA sequence: TGTGCCAGCAGCTTGAGACCCGGGCAGGGCGAGCAGTACTTC. It specifies CASSLRPGQGEQYF.

The chain links TRBV14 to TRBJ1-2; perhaps TRBD1 as D (5 bases). CDR1 and CDR2 (germline): SGHDN, FVKESK. V gave up 1 base and J gave up 4 bases, with 10 bases separating them. The CDR3 has 14 residues. The CDR3 spells CASSQVSRAYGYTF. The CDR3 DNA follows: TGTGCCAGCAGCCAAGTGTCCAGGGCCTATGGCTACACCTTC.

The V and J genes are TRBV27 and TRBJ2-1; a possible D gene is TRBD2 (5 bases). V was clipped by 1 base and J by 7 bases, with 8 bases between them. The CDR3 is made up of 13 amino acids. The germline CDR1 and CDR2 sequences are MNHEY and SMNVEV (reference sequence). DNA of the CDR3: TGTGCCAGCAGTTTATGGTCGGGAAATGAGCAGTTCTTC. Translation: CASSLWSGNEQFF.

This clone was seen only once. V gene TRBV2 combines with J gene TRBJ2-7; TRBD1 matches 8 bases. Germline trimming cut 8 bases from V and 2 bases from J; bases unmatched to any gene: 5. CDR1 is SNHLY and CDR2 is FYNNEI in the germline V gene. The CDR3 consists of 13 residues. Here the CDR3 DNA reads TGTGCCAGCGCCGGGACAGGAACCTACGAGCAGTACTTC. This gives the protein CASAGTGTYEQYF.